These 7 T cell receptor beta chains were sequenced from one sample in a study of Ad26.COV2.S vaccination and SARS-CoV-2 variants (dated by TCRdb to the early 2020s). The library came from the immunoSEQ multiplex PCR assay. TCRdb retrieved this table from immuneACCESS and kept in-frame rearrangements only. Not all clones are present; in checked studies, unresolved V genes account for under half, and no reason is known for the remainder. This sample has about 410,000 clones in its table, and 70% to 90% of those were observed once. The ten largest clones take up under 2% of the sample. Sample treatment or condition, as interpreted from the label and publication: 15 to 20 received Ad26.COV2.S at low or high dose, single or two shots; roughly five received placebo; per-sample allocation not given. For vaccine and placebo recipients, the sequenced repertoires came from samples collected on day 63 after the first injection.

The sequences come from peripheral blood, collected in a trial of Ad26.COV2.S vaccine versus placebo. These receptors all stem from a person between 18 and 65 years old who received the Ad26.COV2.S COVID-19 vaccine or a placebo.

The genes are TRBV19 and TRBJ1-1; tentative D call: TRBD1 (5 bases). The CDR3 is 14 residues long. The V end was cut by 7 bases, the J end by 3 bases, with 15 bases between. CDR1 LNHDA and CDR2 SQIVND come from the germline V gene (reference sequence). CDR3 DNA: TGTGCCAGTAAGGCAGGGAGAGGATACACTGAAGCTTTCTTT. Residues: CASKAGRGYTEAFF.

As regards this clone: This same CDR3 is encoded by further DNA sequences in the sample. The chain recombines TRBV11-2 with TRBJ2-1, with 9 bases that match TRBD2. Germline V gene sequence: CDR1 SGHAT, CDR2 FQNNGV. Trimming took 4 bases from V and 4 from J; bases not matched to a gene: 5. CDR3 size: 15 residues. CDR3: CASSSGTSGYNEQFF. The CDR3, as DNA: TGTGCCAGCAGCTCGGGCACTAGCGGGTACAATGAGCAGTTCTTC.

The rearrangement links TRBV30 to TRBJ2-1; tentative D call: TRBD1 (6 bases). Germline CDR1 GTSNPN, CDR2 SVGIG (reference sequence). The V gene lost 0 bases and the J gene lost 0 bases, with 15 bases spanning the gap. The CDR3 length is 17 residues. CDR3 nucleotides: TGTGCCTGGAGTGTATCCCTCGACAGGAGCTCCTACAATGAGCAGTTCTTC. Protein product: CAWSVSLDRSSYNEQFF.

The chain is built from TRBV4-1 and TRBJ1-1; maybe TRBD1 (5 bases). V lost 1 base, J lost 4 bases, and 7 bases lay in between. Germline-derived CDR1 and CDR2 are MGHRA and YSYEKL. This CDR3 comprises 13 residues. DNA for the CDR3: TGCGCCAGCAGCCAAGTGAGGGGCACTGAAGCTTTCTTT. Amino acid sequence: CASSQVRGTEAFF.

The rearrangement links TRBV7-9 to TRBJ2-1, with 8 bases matching TRBD2. CDR1 and CDR2 (germline): SEHNR, FQNEAQ (reference sequence). V shed 4 bases and J 10 bases; nucleotides not matched to a gene: 12. The CDR3 loop spans 15 amino acids. The CDR3 region is CASSSLGTSVQEQFF. The CDR3 coding sequence is TGTGCCAGCAGCTCCCTCGGGACTAGTGTTCAGGAGCAGTTCTTC.

This clone has just one count. The chain joins TRBV9 to TRBJ2-3; 9 bases fit TRBD1. The ends lost 3 bases at V and 1 base at J; junction bases unmatched: 6. This CDR3 contains 16 residues. The germline gives CDR1 SGDLS, CDR2 YYNGEE. The CDR3 coding sequence is TGTGCCAGCAGCGGGGAACAGGGGGCGCGCACAGATACGCAGTATTTT. Amino acids: CASSGEQGARTDTQYF. Supplemented by reference TRBV9 and TRBJ2-3, the full variable domain reads DSGVTQTPKHLITATGQRVTLRCSPRSGDLSVYWYQQSLDQGLQFLIQYYNGEERAKGNILERFSAQQFPDLHSELNLSSLELGDSALYFCASSGEQGARTDTQYFGPGTRLTVL.

This chain joins TRBV5-5 and TRBJ2-5; 7 bases fit TRBD1. Germline values: CDR1 SGHKS, CDR2 YYEKEE (reference sequence). The CDR3 spans 14 residues. The J segment lost 0 bases and the V segment lost 4 bases, leaving 3 bases of the junction unmatched. CDR3: CASSVGQDQETQYF. CDR3 coding DNA: TGTGCCAGCAGCGTCGGACAGGACCAAGAGACCCAGTACTTC.